This T cell receptor beta chain was obtained from a study of cytomegalovirus exposure and HLA in healthy donors. General study findings and limits: In vitro work confirmed that three CMV-associated chains recognize CMV antigens. Differences between HLA loci emerged in a later analysis of TCR association rates, with DRB1 most and HLA-C fewest.

PCR amplification relied on 60 Vbeta primers (plus 13 Jbeta primers). Here immunoSEQ multiplex PCR was the method, and the copy in TCRdb shows in-frame clones only, minus some. This sample yields 150,000 or so clones, of which roughly four fifths are seen a single time; 1.9% belongs to the top ten. Points on this clone: Its specificity is not known.

This sequence originates from a woman aged 40 to 50 in good health and CMV-seronegative. The sequenced sample was PBMCs.

CDR3 sequence: CASSLDTSGRGDTQYF. The CDR3 DNA reads as TGTGCCAGCAGTTTAGACACTAGCGGGAGAGGGGATACGCAGTATTTT. The V gene is TRBV27, the J gene TRBJ2-3; 11 nucleotides line up with TRBD2. The CDR3 has 16 amino acids. The J segment lost 6 bases and the V segment lost 2 bases, leaving 7 bases of the junction unmatched. The germline V gene encodes CDR1 MNHEY and CDR2 SMNVEV (reference sequence).